The sequence of this T cell receptor (beta chain) was determined in a study of early T cells in non-severe SARS-CoV-2 infection. Germline CDR1 reads SGHTA; CDR2 reads FQGNSA. The germline V and J ends were trimmed by 2 bases and 2 bases, with 8 bases remaining between them. The CDR3 extends over 14 amino acids. TCRdb analysed the 5' RACE reads with MiXCR anew, one entry per CDR3 protein. The sample consists of around 57,000 distinct CDR3 sequences, approximately 12% of them appearing once. The TCR originated in an adult who was a healthcare worker with PCR-confirmed SARS-CoV-2 infection or an uninfected control (not recorded which). The rearrangement links TRBV7-2 to TRBJ2-3, with D perhaps matching TRBD2 (5 bases). The source material was whole blood. This chain's CDR3 is CASSLSGFTDTQYF. The CDR3 DNA reads as TGTGCCAGCAGCTTAAGCGGTTTCACAGATACGCAGTATTTT. Complete variable domain (other parts from reference TRBV7-2 and TRBJ2-3): GAGVSQSPSNKVTEKGKDVELRCDPISGHTALYWYRQSLGQGLEFLIYFQGNSAPDKSGLPSDRFSAERTGGSVSTLTIQRTQQEDSAVYLCASSLSGFTDTQYFGPGTRLTVL.